Listed here are 14 T cell receptor beta chains from one sample, sequenced in a study of OX40 agonist ivuxolimab in advanced cancers. Data came from immunoSEQ multiplex PCR; TCRdb stores just in-frame clones and leaves some out. The sample includes 70,000 or so clones, 85% to 90% of them seen just once. The sequences come from CD4+ or CD8+ T cells sorted from blood, collected in a trial of the OX40 agonist ivuxolimab. The receptors here all came from an adult with an advanced solid tumor such as melanoma, head and neck, liver or kidney cancer.

This clone was counted only a few times. At the DNA level, this CDR3 is encoded by other sequences in the same sample as well. The rearrangement joins TRBV9 to TRBJ1-3, with D possibly TRBD1 on 5 matching bases. Per the germline V gene, CDR1 is SGDLS and CDR2 is YYNGEE. This CDR3 comprises 13 residues. Between the trimmed V and J ends, which lost 4 bases and 4 bases, there was a span of 9 bases. CDR3 loop: CASSLGDGNTIYF. DNA of the CDR3: TGTGCCAGCAGCCTAGGGGACGGAAACACCATATATTTT.

The V call is TRBV2, the J call TRBJ2-3, with D maybe TRBD2 (6 bases). Germline CDR1 is SNHLY and CDR2 is FYNNEI. The CDR3 has 15 residues. V was pared by 0 bases and J by 6 bases, with 13 bases between. The CDR3 sequence: CASSEAGGRADTQYF. In DNA, the CDR3 is TGTGCCAGCAGTGAAGCGGGGGGAAGGGCGGATACGCAGTATTTT. Full variable domain (missing parts from reference TRBV2 and TRBJ2-3): EPEVTQTPSHQVTQMGQEVILRCVPISNHLYFYWYRQILGQKVEFLVSFYNNEISEKSEIFDDQFSVERPDGSNFTLKIRSTKLEDSAMYFCASSEAGGRADTQYFGPGTRLTVL.

The chain employs TRBV5-1 and TRBJ1-4; TRBD1 might be the D (6 bases). Germline CDR1 and CDR2: SGHRS and YFSETQ. V shed 4 bases and J shed 0 bases, with 10 bases lying between them. This CDR3 is built from 15 residues. This chain's CDR3 is CASSPRTATNEKLFF. The CDR3 DNA reads TGCGCCAGCAGCCCAAGGACAGCAACTAATGAAAAACTGTTTTTT.

CDR3 in DNA: TGTGCCAGCAGCCGAGGGGGCAGGACCTTTCCTGGGGCCAACGTCCTGACTTTC. Translating gives CASSRGGRTFPGANVLTF. This chain links TRBV11-1 with TRBJ2-6; 7 bases match TRBD1. Per germline, CDR1 SGHAT and CDR2 FQDESV (reference sequence). Trimming cost V 5 bases and J 2 bases; bases outside gene matches: 12. The CDR3 runs 18 residues.

The rearrangement joins TRBV27 to TRBJ1-2, with D maybe TRBD1 (6 bases). This CDR3 comprises 13 residues. CDR1 and CDR2 from the germline V gene are MNHEY and SMNVEV (reference sequence). V was trimmed by 4 bases and J by 5 bases, leaving 11 bases between them. The CDR3, as DNA: TGTGCCAGCAGTTCCGGGACAACTTATGGCTACACCTTC. Encoded protein: CASSSGTTYGYTF.

The J gene is TRBJ1-6, the V gene TRBV27, with unresolved D. The CDR3 spans 14 residues. V dropped 3 bases and J dropped 7 bases, with 10 bases sitting between them. Germline assignment: CDR1 MNHEY and CDR2 SMNVEV (reference sequence). The CDR3 protein is CASSLVQLNSPLHF. CDR3 nucleotide sequence: TGTGCCAGCAGTTTGGTCCAGCTGAATTCACCCCTCCACTTT.

The chain employs TRBV21-1 and TRBJ2-5; the DNA was not used to check the table's D call, TRBD2. TRBV21-1 is described as a pseudogene. This CDR3 is 14 amino acids long. DNA of the CDR3: TGTGCCAGCAGCAAAGCCCCACCTCGGGAGACCCAGTACTTC. Encoded protein: CASSKAPPRETQYF.

V and J are TRBV5-1 and TRBJ2-3; D gene unclear. The germline gives CDR1 SGHRS, CDR2 YFSETQ. V lost 4 bases to trimming and J lost 2 bases, with 14 bases between them. The CDR3 loop spans 15 amino acids. The CDR3 DNA follows: TGCGCCAGCAGCGTTCCAGCGCCACCCACAGATACGCAGTATTTT. Encoded protein: CASSVPAPPTDTQYF. The variable domain in full, with the rest retrieved from reference TRBV5-1 and TRBJ2-3, is KAGVTQTPRYLIKTRGQQVTLSCSPISGHRSVSWYQQTPGQGLQFLFEYFSETQRNKGNFPGRFSGRQFSNSRSEMNVSTLELGDSALYLCASSVPAPPTDTQYFGPGTRLTVL.

V gene TRBV6-1 combines with J gene TRBJ2-2, with D possibly TRBD1 on 6 matching bases. V was shortened by 6 bases and J by 5 bases, with 13 bases between the two germline ends. CDR3 length equals 14 residues. CDR1 and CDR2 (germline): MNHNS, SASEGT. In DNA, the CDR3 is TGTGCCAGCAGCGTAACAGGGCGGACCGGGGAGCTGTTTTTT. As protein: CASSVTGRTGELFF.

The chain has TRBV4-1 and TRBJ2-1; D unclear. Germline V CDR1 and CDR2: MGHRA, YSYEKL. This CDR3 contains 15 residues. V lost 0 bases to trimming and J lost 4 bases, with 10 bases between them. CDR3 nucleotide sequence: TGCGCCAGCAGCCAAGATCCTGGCGGTTACAATGAGCAGTTCTTC. This translates into CASSQDPGGYNEQFF.

The chain combines TRBV11-3 with TRBJ2-3, with 7 positions matching TRBD2. CDR1 SGHNT and CDR2 YENEEA come from the germline V gene. V shed 1 base, J shed 5 bases, and the junction held 9 bases outside the gene matches. This CDR3 contains 16 residues. The CDR3 loop is CASSLGSAVAGDTQYF. CDR3 coding DNA: TGTGCCAGCAGCTTAGGGTCAGCTGTAGCGGGAGATACGCAGTATTTT.

The V gene is TRBV2, the J gene TRBJ1-5; perhaps TRBD1 as D (5 bases). This CDR3 region has 15 residues. The germline V gene has CDR1 SNHLY and CDR2 FYNNEI. V was cut by 3 bases and J by 0 bases, with 9 bases left in between. The CDR3 sequence: CASSDAGVSNQPQHF. DNA of the CDR3: TGTGCCAGCAGTGACGCGGGGGTTAGCAATCAGCCCCAGCATTTT. Together with reference TRBV2 and TRBJ1-5, the CDR3 gives the full variable domain: EPEVTQTPSHQVTQMGQEVILRCVPISNHLYFYWYRQILGQKVEFLVSFYNNEISEKSEIFDDQFSVERPDGSNFTLKIRSTKLEDSAMYFCASSDAGVSNQPQHFGDGTRLSIL.

The chain employs TRBV28 and TRBJ2-3; 11 nucleotides align to TRBD1. The CDR3 covers 17 residues. Germline loops: CDR1 MDHEN, CDR2 SYDVKM. Losses at the gene ends were 6 bases for V and 4 bases for J; bases not matched to a gene: 12. In nucleotides, the CDR3 is TGTGCCAGCAGCGCTCCCTCAGGACAGGGGGCCGCAGATACGCAGTATTTT. Translating gives CASSAPSGQGAADTQYF.

This chain connects TRBV29-1 to TRBJ1-4; D call uncertain. The ends were cut back, 7 bases at V and 0 bases at J, with 9 bases in the middle. CDR1 and CDR2 (germline): SQVTM, ANQGSEA. The CDR3 is 13 amino acids. The CDR3 loop is CSASVTTNEKLFF. The CDR3 DNA reads TGCAGCGCTTCAGTAACAACTAATGAAAAACTGTTTTTT.